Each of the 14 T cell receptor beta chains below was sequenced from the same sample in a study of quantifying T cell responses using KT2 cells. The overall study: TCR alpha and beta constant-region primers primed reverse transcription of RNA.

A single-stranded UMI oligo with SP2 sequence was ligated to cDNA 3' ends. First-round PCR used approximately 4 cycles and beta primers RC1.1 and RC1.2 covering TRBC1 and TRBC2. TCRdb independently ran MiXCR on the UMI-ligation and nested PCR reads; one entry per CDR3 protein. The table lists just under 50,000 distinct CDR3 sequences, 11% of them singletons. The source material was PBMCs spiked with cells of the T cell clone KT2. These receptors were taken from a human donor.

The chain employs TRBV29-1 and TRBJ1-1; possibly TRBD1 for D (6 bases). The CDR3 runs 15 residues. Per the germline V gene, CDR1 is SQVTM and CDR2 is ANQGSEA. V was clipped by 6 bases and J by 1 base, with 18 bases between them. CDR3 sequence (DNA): TGCAGCGTGCCCCTCGGACAGAGGGGGAACACTGAAGCTTTCTTT. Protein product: CSVPLGQRGNTEAFF.

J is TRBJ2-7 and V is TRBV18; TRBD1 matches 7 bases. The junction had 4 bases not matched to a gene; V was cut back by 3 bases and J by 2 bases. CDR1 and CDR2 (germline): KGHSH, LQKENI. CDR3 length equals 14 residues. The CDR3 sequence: CASSPPGQTYEQYF. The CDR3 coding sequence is TGTGCCAGCTCACCTCCGGGACAGACCTACGAGCAGTACTTC.

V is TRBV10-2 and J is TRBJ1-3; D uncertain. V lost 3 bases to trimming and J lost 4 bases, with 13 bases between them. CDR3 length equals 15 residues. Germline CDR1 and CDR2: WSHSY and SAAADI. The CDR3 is CASSEKEGHGNTIYF. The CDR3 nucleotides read TGCGCCAGCAGTGAAAAGGAAGGGCACGGAAACACCATATATTTT.

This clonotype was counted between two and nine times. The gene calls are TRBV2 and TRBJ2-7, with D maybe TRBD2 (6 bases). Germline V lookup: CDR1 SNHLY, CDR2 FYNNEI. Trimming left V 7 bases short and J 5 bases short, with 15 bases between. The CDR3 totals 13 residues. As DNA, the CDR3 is TGTGCCAGCACCCGAGGAGGGTTCAACGAGCAGTACTTC. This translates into CASTRGGFNEQYF. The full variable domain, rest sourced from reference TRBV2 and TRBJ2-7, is EPEVTQTPSHQVTQMGQEVILRCVPISNHLYFYWYRQILGQKVEFLVSFYNNEISEKSEIFDDQFSVERPDGSNFTLKIRSTKLEDSAMYFCASTRGGFNEQYFGPGTRLTVT.

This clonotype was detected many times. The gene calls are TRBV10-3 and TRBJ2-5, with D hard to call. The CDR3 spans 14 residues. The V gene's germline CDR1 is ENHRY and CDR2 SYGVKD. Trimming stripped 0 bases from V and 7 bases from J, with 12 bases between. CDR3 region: CAISESSRAWTQYF. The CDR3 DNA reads TGTGCCATCAGTGAGTCCTCCCGCGCGTGGACCCAGTACTTC.

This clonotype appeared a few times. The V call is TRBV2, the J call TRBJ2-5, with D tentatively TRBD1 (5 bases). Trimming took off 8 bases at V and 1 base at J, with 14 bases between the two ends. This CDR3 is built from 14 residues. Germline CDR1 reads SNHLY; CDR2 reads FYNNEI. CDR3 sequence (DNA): TGTGCCAGCGACGACAGATTAACCCAAGAGACCCAGTACTTC. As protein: CASDDRLTQETQYF.

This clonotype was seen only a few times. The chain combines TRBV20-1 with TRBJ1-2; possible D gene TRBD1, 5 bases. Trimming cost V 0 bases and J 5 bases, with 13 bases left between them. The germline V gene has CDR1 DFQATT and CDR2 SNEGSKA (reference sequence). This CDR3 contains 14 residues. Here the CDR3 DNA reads TGCAGTGCTAGAGATCCCCGGGGGGTTTATGGCTACACCTTC. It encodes CSARDPRGVYGYTF.

The DNA of the CDR3 is TGTGCCACCAGCCTACGGGACAGGGGGTTTGATGAGCAGTTCTTC. Translated: CATSLRDRGFDEQFF. The V gene is TRBV15, the J gene TRBJ2-1; 11 positions match TRBD1. The CDR3 has 15 residues. The junction had 8 bases not matched to a gene; V was cut back by 5 bases and J by 8 bases. CDR1 LNHNV and CDR2 YYDKDF come from the germline V gene (reference sequence).

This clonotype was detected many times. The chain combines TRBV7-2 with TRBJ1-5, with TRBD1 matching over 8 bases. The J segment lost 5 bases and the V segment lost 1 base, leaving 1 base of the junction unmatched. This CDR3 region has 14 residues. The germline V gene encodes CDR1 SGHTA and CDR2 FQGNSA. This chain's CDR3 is CASSLGRGHQPQHF. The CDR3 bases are TGTGCCAGCAGCTTAGGCAGGGGGCATCAGCCCCAGCATTTT.

DNA of the CDR3: TGTGCCAGCAGGGCCGACGTTGTACAGCCCCAGCATTTT. Amino acid sequence: CASRADVVQPQHF. The rearrangement uses TRBV6-6 and TRBJ1-5; unclear D gene. The CDR3 runs to 13 residues. V was cut by 6 bases and J by 7 bases, with 13 bases left in between. Per germline, CDR1 MNHNY and CDR2 SVGAGI (reference sequence).

CDR3 protein: CASSPGVNQPQHF. The CDR3 region has the DNA TGTGCCAGCAGCCCGGGGGTCAATCAGCCCCAGCATTTT. The chain links TRBV5-6 to TRBJ1-5, with D possibly matching TRBD1 (5 bases). The V gene's germline CDR1 is SGHDT and CDR2 YYEEEE. V lost 4 bases and J lost 3, with 8 bases in between. The CDR3 sequence is 13 residues long.

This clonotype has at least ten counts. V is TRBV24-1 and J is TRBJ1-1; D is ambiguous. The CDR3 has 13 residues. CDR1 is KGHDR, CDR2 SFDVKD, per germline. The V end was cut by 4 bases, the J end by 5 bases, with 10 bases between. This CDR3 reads CATSDTDKTEAFF. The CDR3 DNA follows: TGTGCCACCAGTGACACTGACAAGACTGAAGCTTTCTTT.

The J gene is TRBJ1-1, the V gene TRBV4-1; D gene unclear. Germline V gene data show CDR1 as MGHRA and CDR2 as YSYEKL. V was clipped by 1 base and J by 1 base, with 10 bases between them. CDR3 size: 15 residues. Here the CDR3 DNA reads TGCGCCAGCAGCCAAGGGTCGGTATGGAACACTGAAGCTTTCTTT. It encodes CASSQGSVWNTEAFF.

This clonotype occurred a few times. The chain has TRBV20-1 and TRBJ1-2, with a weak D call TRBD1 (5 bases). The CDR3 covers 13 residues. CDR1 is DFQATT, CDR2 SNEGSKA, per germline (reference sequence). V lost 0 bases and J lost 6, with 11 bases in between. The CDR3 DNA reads TGCAGTGCTAGAGAGCCGGGACGGGATGGCTACACCTTC. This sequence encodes CSAREPGRDGYTF.